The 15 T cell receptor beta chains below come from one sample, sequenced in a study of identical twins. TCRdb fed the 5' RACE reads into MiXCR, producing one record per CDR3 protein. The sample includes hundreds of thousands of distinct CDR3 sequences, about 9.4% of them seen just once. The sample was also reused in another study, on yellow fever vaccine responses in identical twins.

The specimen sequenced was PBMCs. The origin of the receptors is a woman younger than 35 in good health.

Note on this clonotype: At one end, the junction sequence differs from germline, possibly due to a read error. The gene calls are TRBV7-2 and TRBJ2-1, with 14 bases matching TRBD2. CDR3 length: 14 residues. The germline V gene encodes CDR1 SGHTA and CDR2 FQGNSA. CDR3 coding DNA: TGTGCCAGCAGCTTAGCGGGACTAGCGGGAGTGGAGCTCTTC. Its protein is CASSLAGLAGVELF.

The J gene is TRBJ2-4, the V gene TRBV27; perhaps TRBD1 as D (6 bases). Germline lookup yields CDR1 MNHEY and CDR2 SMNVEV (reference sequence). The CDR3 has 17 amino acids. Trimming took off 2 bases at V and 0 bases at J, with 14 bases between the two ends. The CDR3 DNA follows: TGTGCCAGCAGTTTAAAGGGACATGCCATAGCCAAAAACATTCAGTACTTC. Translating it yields CASSLKGHAIAKNIQYF.

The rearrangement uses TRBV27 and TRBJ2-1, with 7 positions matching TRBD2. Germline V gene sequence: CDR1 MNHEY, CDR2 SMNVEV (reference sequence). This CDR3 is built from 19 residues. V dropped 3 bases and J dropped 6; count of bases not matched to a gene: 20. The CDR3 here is CASSFSSPVLTSFRNEQFF. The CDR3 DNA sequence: TGTGCCAGCAGTTTTTCTTCTCCGGTTTTGACTAGCTTTCGCAATGAGCAGTTCTTC.

The CDR3 DNA reads TGCGCCAGCAGCCAGGTAGCGGGAGATACCGGGGAGCTGTTTTTT. It codes for CASSQVAGDTGELFF. V is TRBV4-3 and J is TRBJ2-2; TRBD2 matches 9 bases. Trimming took 3 bases from V and 5 from J; bases not matched to a gene: 4. From germline, CDR1 is LGHNA and CDR2 YSLEER. This CDR3 comprises 15 residues.

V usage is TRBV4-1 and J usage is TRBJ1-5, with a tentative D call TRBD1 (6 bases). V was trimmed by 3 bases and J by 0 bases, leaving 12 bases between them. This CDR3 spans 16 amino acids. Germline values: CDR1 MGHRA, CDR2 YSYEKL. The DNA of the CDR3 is TGCGCCAGCAGCCAGGGGTGGGACATTAGCAATCAGCCCCAGCATTTT. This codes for CASSQGWDISNQPQHF.

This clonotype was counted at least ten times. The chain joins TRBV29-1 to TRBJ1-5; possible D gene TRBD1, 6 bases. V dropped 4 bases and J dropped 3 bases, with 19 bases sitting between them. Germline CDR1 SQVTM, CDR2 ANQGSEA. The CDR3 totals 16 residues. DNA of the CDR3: TGCAGCGTTGTTTGGTCGGGACACCCAAACAATCAGCCCCAGCATTTT. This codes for CSVVWSGHPNNQPQHF.

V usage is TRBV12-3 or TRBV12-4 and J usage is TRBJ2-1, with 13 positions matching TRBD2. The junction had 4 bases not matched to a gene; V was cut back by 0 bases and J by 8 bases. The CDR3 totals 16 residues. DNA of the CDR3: TGTGCCAGCAGTTTAGCGACTAGCGGGAGGACCCATGAGCAGTTCTTC. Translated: CASSLATSGRTHEQFF.

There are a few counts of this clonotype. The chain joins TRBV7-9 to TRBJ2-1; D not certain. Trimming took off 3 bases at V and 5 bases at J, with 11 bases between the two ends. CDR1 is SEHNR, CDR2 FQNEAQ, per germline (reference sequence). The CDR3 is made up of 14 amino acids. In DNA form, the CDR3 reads TGTGCCAGCAGCTTGCAGGAGCTAAACAATGAGCAGTTCTTC. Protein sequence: CASSLQELNNEQFF.

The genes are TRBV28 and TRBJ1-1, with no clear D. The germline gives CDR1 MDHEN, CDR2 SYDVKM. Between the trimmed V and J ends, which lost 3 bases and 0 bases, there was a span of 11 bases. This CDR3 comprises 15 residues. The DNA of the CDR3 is TGTGCCAGCAGTTTTATGCAGGTAATGAACACTGAAGCTTTCTTT. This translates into CASSFMQVMNTEAFF.

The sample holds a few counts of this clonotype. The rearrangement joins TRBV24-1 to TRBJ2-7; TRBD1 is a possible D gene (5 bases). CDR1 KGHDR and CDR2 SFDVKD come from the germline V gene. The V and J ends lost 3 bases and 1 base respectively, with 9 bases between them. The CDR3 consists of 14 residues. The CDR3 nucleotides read TGTGCCACCAGTGATGCACAGGTTTCCTACGAGCAGTACTTC. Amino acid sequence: CATSDAQVSYEQYF.

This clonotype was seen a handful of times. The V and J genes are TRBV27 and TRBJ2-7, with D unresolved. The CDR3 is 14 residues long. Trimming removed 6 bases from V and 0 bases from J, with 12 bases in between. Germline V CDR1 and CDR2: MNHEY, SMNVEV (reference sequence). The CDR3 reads CASSDTVSSYEQYF. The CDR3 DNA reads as TGTGCCAGCAGCGACACTGTTAGCTCCTACGAGCAGTACTTC.

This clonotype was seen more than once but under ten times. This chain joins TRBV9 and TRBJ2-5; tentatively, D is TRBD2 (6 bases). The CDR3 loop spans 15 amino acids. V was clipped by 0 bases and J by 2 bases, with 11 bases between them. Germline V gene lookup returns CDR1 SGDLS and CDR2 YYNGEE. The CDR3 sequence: CASSVGGLVQETQYF. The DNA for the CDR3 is TGTGCCAGCAGCGTAGGGGGACTGGTACAAGAGACCCAGTACTTC.

The CDR3 DNA is TGTGCCAGCAGCTTAGTTTCGGGAGGGTCGGGCAATGAGCAGTTCTTC. Translated, it gives CASSLVSGGSGNEQFF. This chain links TRBV7-9 with TRBJ2-1; 8 bases map to TRBD2. Looked up from germline, CDR1 is SEHNR and CDR2 is FQNEAQ (reference sequence). The CDR3 is 16 residues long. Trimming cost V 1 base and J 6 bases; bases outside gene matches: 8.

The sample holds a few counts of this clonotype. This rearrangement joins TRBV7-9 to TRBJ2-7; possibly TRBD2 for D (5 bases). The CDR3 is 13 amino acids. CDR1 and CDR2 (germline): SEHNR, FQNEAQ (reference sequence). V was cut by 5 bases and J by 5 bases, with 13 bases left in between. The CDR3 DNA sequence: TGTGCCAGCAGCCCCCGTCTTAGCGACGAGCAGTACTTC. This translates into CASSPRLSDEQYF.

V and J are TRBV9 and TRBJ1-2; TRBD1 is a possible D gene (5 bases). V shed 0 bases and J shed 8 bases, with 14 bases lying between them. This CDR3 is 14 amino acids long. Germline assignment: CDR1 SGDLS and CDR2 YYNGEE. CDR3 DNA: TGTGCCAGCAGCGTAGAAGGGGTTGTACGGGGCTACACCTTC. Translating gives CASSVEGVVRGYTF.